This TCR beta chain was found in a study of response to subunit inactivated influenza vaccine. The CDR3 sequence is 13 residues long. With 3 bases removed from V and 5 bases from J, the gap between germline ends came to 11 bases. CDR1 is MNHEY, CDR2 SMNVEV, per germline (reference sequence). This clonotype was counted many times. Its antigen is not identified. Notes on the study in general: The authors offered the suggestion that each seasonal influenza vaccination recruits few new T cells.

TCRdb fed the RT-PCR reads into MiXCR, producing one record per CDR3 protein. The sample carries around 520,000 distinct CDR3 sequences, about 11% recorded once. V and J are TRBV27 and TRBJ2-7, with D tentatively TRBD1 (5 bases). The starting material was PBMCs from blood, obtained on the day of vaccination. The receptor's source is a man aged 50-59 years who received an inactivated influenza vaccine. The CDR3 DNA reads TGTGCCAGCAGTTTCATCCTAGGGGACGAGCAGTACTTC. Translation gives CASSFILGDEQYF.